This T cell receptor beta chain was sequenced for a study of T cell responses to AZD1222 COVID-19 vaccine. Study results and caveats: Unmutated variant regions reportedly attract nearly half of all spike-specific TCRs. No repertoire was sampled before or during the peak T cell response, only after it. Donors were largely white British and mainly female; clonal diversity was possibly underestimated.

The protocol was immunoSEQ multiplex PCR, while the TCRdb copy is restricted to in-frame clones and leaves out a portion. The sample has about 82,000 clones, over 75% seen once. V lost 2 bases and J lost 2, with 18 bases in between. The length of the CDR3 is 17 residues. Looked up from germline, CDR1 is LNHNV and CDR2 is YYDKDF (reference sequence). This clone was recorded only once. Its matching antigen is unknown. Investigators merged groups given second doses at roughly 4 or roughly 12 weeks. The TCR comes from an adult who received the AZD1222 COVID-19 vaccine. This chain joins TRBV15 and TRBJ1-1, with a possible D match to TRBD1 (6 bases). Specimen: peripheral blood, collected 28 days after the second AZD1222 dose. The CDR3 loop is CATSRLRMGQKNTEAFF. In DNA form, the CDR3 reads TGTGCCACCAGCAGACTCCGGATGGGACAAAAAAACACTGAAGCTTTCTTT.